This is a list of T cell receptor beta chains from one sample in a study of T cells in Graves' hyperthyroidism and ophthalmopathy. TCRdb independently ran MiXCR on the multiplex PCR reads; one entry per CDR3 protein. The top ten hold more than 4.5% of the sample, which has 400,000 to 500,000 distinct CDR3 sequences, roughly an eighth seen once. The sequenced sample was blood. All receptors derive from a woman between 18 and 29 years old with Graves' hyperthyroidism. Each CDR3 is given with its conserved first and last residue.

CASSPDSFYEQYF | TRBV6-2/TRBV6-3
CASSLEGTGRQPQHF | TRBV4-1
CASSSSWDRGIANYGYTF | TRBV11-3
CATSDPTGPGVNEQFF | TRBV24-1
CASSYSEGGNEKLFF | TRBV6-2/TRBV6-3
CSAVTGGDSYEQYF | TRBV20-1
CASRPSGSYTEAFF | TRBV28
CATSRDRVMNTEAFF | TRBV15
CASSQDRGTGSLSQYF | TRBV3-1
CASSEVEGQPQHF | TRBV2